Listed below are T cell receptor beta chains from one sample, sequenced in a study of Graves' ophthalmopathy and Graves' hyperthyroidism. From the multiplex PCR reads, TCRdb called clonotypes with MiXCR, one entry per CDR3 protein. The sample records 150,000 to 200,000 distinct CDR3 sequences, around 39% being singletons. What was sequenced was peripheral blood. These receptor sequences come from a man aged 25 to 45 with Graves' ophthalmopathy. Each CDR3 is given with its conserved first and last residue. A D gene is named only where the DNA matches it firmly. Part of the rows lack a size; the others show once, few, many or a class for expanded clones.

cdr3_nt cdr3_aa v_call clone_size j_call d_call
TGTGCCAGCAGTCCTCGCACTCCTGTCTCCTACGAGCAGTACTTC CASSPRTPVSYEQYF TRBV28 many TRBJ2-7 -
TGTGCCAGCACCGACAAGCCCCACGAGCAGTACTTC CASTDKPHEQYF TRBV6-1 few TRBJ2-7 -
TGTGCCAGCGAAAAACTCTCTGGAAACACCATATATTTT CASEKLSGNTIYF TRBV11-1 many TRBJ1-3 -
TGTGCCAGCAGCGGGGGACTAGCGGGCACAGATACGCAGTATTTT CASSGGLAGTDTQYF TRBV6-2/TRBV6-3 many TRBJ2-3 TRBD2
TGTGCCAGCAGTATAACAGGGTACGAGCAGTACTTC CASSITGYEQYF TRBV12-3/TRBV12-4 - TRBJ2-7 -
TGCAGCGTTTCTCGAACCGGGACCGTCACCGGGGAGCTGTTTTTT CSVSRTGTVTGELFF TRBV29-1 many TRBJ2-2 -
TGTGCCAGCAGTCTCCCTGGTCTGGGCGAAGAGACCCAGTACTTC CASSLPGLGEETQYF TRBV28 many TRBJ2-5 -
TGTGCCAGCAGAAAAATTGGGATTGCAGAGGCTTTCTTT CASRKIGIAEAFF TRBV6-2/TRBV6-3 many TRBJ1-1 -
TGTGCCAGCACGCGGTCCCAAAGGGCGGGCAGCTCCTACGAGCAGTACTTC CASTRSQRAGSSYEQYF TRBV6-5 many TRBJ2-7 -
TGTGCCAGCAGCACTCTAGCGGACCACCAAGAGACCCAGTACTTC CASSTLADHQETQYF TRBV14 many TRBJ2-5 TRBD2
TGTGCCAGCAGTTTGCTTGGGGATGACACTGAAGCTTTCTTT CASSLLGDDTEAFF TRBV27 - TRBJ1-1 -
TGTGCTAGTGGTCTTGGACTAGGCCAAGAGACCCAGTACTTC CASGLGLGQETQYF TRBV12-5 few TRBJ2-5 TRBD2
TGTGCCAGTAGCCCAGGGGGCTGGACTGAAGCTTTCTTT CASSPGGWTEAFF TRBV19 - TRBJ1-1 TRBD1
TGTGCCAGTCAAGGACCTATTACCTACGAGCAGTACTTC CASQGPITYEQYF TRBV19 many TRBJ2-7 -
TGTGCCAGCAGCCTCCGCCTAGTACCCCCCGGCGACACTGAAGCTTTCTTT CASSLRLVPPGDTEAFF TRBV6-2/TRBV6-3 - TRBJ1-1 -
TGTGCCAGCAGTTTATCGGGACTTAACACCGGGGAGCTGTTTTTT CASSLSGLNTGELFF TRBV27 - TRBJ2-2 -
TGTGCCAGCAGCCTCGGTGCCGTCGGCTCACCCCTCCACTTT CASSLGAVGSPLHF TRBV3-1 many TRBJ1-6 -
TGTGCCAGCAGTTACATCTACGCACAGCCACTCTCCTACGAGCAGTACTTC CASSYIYAQPLSYEQYF TRBV6-2/TRBV6-3 many TRBJ2-7 -
TGTGCCAGCAGTTTGGACAGGCGAACCACTGAAGCTTTCTTT CASSLDRRTTEAFF TRBV12-3/TRBV12-4 - TRBJ1-1 TRBD1
TGTGCCAGCAGTTTCGGCCGATCGAGCTCCTATAATTCACCCCTCCACTTT CASSFGRSSSYNSPLHF TRBV27 - TRBJ1-6 -
TGTGCCACCAGCAGAGGACTAGAGGGCGGGGAGCTGTTTTTT CATSRGLEGGELFF TRBV15 many TRBJ2-2 -
TGTGCCACCAGCAGAGAGGGACTGCCGGACTTC CATSREGLPDF TRBV15 many TRBJ2-5 -
TGTGCCAGCAGCACGGGACAGAGTACCTACGAGCAGTACTTC CASSTGQSTYEQYF TRBV7-2 many TRBJ2-7 TRBD1
TGTGCCAGCAGAGACAGGGTGGGAACTGAAGCTTTCTTT CASRDRVGTEAFF TRBV12-3/TRBV12-4 few TRBJ1-1 TRBD1
TGTGCCAGCAGCCCCCGCCCCGCGAACACCGGGGAGCTGTTTTTT CASSPRPANTGELFF TRBV9 many TRBJ2-2 -
TGTGCCAGCAGCCCTCAGGGGGGGGACACTGAAGCTTTCTTT CASSPQGGDTEAFF TRBV7-2 many TRBJ1-1 TRBD1
TGTGCCAGCAGTTTATGGGTGGGACAGGGGGTCGGCTACACCTTC CASSLWVGQGVGYTF TRBV28 - TRBJ1-2 TRBD1
TGTGCCAGCAGTACAAGACAGGGACTCTACACCTTC CASSTRQGLYTF TRBV12-3/TRBV12-4 - TRBJ1-2 TRBD1
TGTGCCAGCAGTCCGTCGGACAGGGATCTTTATGGCTACACCTTC CASSPSDRDLYGYTF TRBV27 - TRBJ1-2 TRBD1
TGTGCCACCAGTAAGACAGGGGCTGATGAAGCTTTCTTT CATSKTGADEAFF TRBV24-1 - TRBJ1-1 TRBD1
TGTGCCAGCAGCCTTCGACCCGACTATGGCTACACCTTC CASSLRPDYGYTF TRBV6-2/TRBV6-3 - TRBJ1-2 -
TGTGCCAGCAGTGTTGGAGGTCGGGGAAACACCATATATTTT CASSVGGRGNTIYF TRBV6-1 - TRBJ1-3 -
TGCGCCAGCAGGGCAGACCCCAATCAGCCCCAGCATTTT CASRADPNQPQHF TRBV5-1 many TRBJ1-5 -
TGTGCCAGCAGTTACATGGAATATAGCAATCAGCCCCAGCATTTT CASSYMEYSNQPQHF TRBV6-2/TRBV6-3 many TRBJ1-5 -
TGTGCCAGCAGCCCAAGCTTCGGCCCGTACTACGAGCAGTACTTC CASSPSFGPYYEQYF TRBV9 many TRBJ2-7 -
TGTGCCAGCAGCTTAGAGGGACTAGCGAGGGAGACCCAGTACTTC CASSLEGLARETQYF TRBV11-2 - TRBJ2-5 TRBD2
TGTGCCAGCAGTTACGGCGGGGTAGCCTACGAGCAGTACTTC CASSYGGVAYEQYF TRBV6-2/TRBV6-3 many TRBJ2-7 -
TGTGCCAGCAGCATCTCTGGACTCACCGCCGAGCAGTACTTC CASSISGLTAEQYF TRBV7-8 - TRBJ2-7 -
TGTGCCAGCTCACCACTCTTGATGGGCGGAACCGACGAGCAGTACTTC CASSPLLMGGTDEQYF TRBV18 many TRBJ2-7 -
TGTGCCAGCAGTTTCAGGAACATTCAGTACTTC CASSFRNIQYF TRBV28 - TRBJ2-4 -
TGTGCCATCAGTGAGGGGCCTAGCGGCCGTAGCTCCTACGAGCAGTACTTC CAISEGPSGRSSYEQYF TRBV10-3 many TRBJ2-7 TRBD2
TGCGCCAGCAAGCTGACAGGGGTCGGAGAGGAGACCCAGTACTTC CASKLTGVGEETQYF TRBV5-1 many TRBJ2-5 TRBD1
TGTGCCAGCAGCGGTCCGGTTAACACCGGGGAGCTGTTTTTT CASSGPVNTGELFF TRBV7-8 - TRBJ2-2 -
TGTGCCAGCAGCCTTATAGCAGAATATAGCAATCAGCCCCAGCATTTT CASSLIAEYSNQPQHF TRBV4-2 many TRBJ1-5 -
TGTGCCAGCAGTTTGGACCAGGCGAACACTGAAGCTTTCTTT CASSLDQANTEAFF TRBV28 - TRBJ1-1 -
TGTGCCAGCAATGTGAAGAGACAGGGAACCGGGGAGCTGTTTTTT CASNVKRQGTGELFF TRBV6-2/TRBV6-3 many TRBJ2-2 TRBD1
TGTGCTAGTCGGGTGCAAAGCCCGGCCCAGTCCCTCCACTTT CASRVQSPAQSLHF TRBV12-5 many TRBJ1-6 -
TGTGCCAGCAGCTTAGAAGGGACTAGGAACACTGAAGCTTTCTTT CASSLEGTRNTEAFF TRBV11-3 few TRBJ1-1 -
TGTGCCAGCAGTTCAAACACATACTCTGGAAACACCATATATTTT CASSSNTYSGNTIYF TRBV27 many TRBJ1-3 -
TGTGCCAGCAGTTTACACGGGAGTAATTCACCCCTCCACTTT CASSLHGSNSPLHF TRBV28 - TRBJ1-6 -
TGTGCCAGCGGGACAGGGGGCTATGGCTACACCTTC CASGTGGYGYTF TRBV6-2/TRBV6-3 many TRBJ1-2 TRBD1
TGCAGCGTTCCGGGACTAGGCAGCGAGCAGTACTTC CSVPGLGSEQYF TRBV29-1 many TRBJ2-7 TRBD2
TGTGCCAGCAGCCAAGGCCAGGTCAGCTCCTACGAGCAGTACTTC CASSQGQVSSYEQYF TRBV7-9 - TRBJ2-7 -
TGTGCCAGCAGTTTACGTGGGACAAACTACGAGCAGTACTTC CASSLRGTNYEQYF TRBV28 - TRBJ2-7 -